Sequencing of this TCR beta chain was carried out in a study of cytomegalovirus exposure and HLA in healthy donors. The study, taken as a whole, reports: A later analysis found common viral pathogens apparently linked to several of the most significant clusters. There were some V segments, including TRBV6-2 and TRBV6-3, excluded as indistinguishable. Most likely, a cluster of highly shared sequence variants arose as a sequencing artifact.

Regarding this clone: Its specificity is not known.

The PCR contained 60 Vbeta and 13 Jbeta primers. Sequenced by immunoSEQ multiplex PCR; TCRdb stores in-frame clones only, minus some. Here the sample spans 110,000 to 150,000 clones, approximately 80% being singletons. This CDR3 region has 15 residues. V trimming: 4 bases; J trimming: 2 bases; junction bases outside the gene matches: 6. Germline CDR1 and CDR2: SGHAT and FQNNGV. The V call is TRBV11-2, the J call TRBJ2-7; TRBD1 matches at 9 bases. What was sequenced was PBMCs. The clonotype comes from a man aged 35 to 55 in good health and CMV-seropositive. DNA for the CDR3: TGTGCCAGCAGCTGGCGGGACAGGGATCCCTACGAGCAGTACTTC. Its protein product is CASSWRDRDPYEQYF.